Described below is a single TCR beta chain sequence and its context. Its antigen remains undetermined. Nothing much larger sits one base from this clone, and base qualities are not available. The CDR3 runs 15 residues from the cysteine to the phenylalanine. The retained sequence is limited to the CDR3, 45 bases, with the frame set at the first base. The germline V gene yields SGHNT for CDR1 and YENEEA for CDR2. V lost 4 bases and J lost 1 base; the stretch between them is 11 bases long. Using the deep immunoSEQ assay, TCR CDR3 regions were amplified from genomic DNA by multiplex PCR. Extracted genomic DNA from each cell subset was spread evenly across all wells of several immunoSEQ 96-well plates, with each plate serving as a replicate. For sorted subsets, 200 to 250 ng genomic DNA, equal to about 30,000 T cell genomes, was loaded into each replicate PCR. The purified libraries were quantified using a Qubit 3.0 fluorometer, sized with a Bioanalyzer 2100, and then quantified again using the KAPA Library Quantification kit. Every immunoSEQ 96-well plate was sequenced on a separate single-read 150-cycle Illumina NextSeq 550 flow cell. In the source study's methods: Because the immunoSEQ output held only junctional sequences and lacked quality scores, the filtering could not match the filtering applied to full-length reads. To assign V/J genes and CDR3, sequences were annotated against IMGT germline references using PyIR, a Python wrapper for IgBLAST v1.9. Reads were removed for weak V/J assignments (E-value above 1e-6), missing CDR3, stop codons, out-of-frame junctions, or ambiguous translated residues. V3J clonotypes were defined as sequences sharing the same inferred V gene, J gene, and CDR3 amino acid sequence. Percentage overlap between repertoires was computed as shared unique clonotypes divided by the size of the smaller repertoire. Richness of each repertoire was evaluated using RTK rarefaction, the Chao1 estimator, and Recon v2.1 estimates of unobserved clonotypes. Generation probabilities were computed with OLGA for all TCRbeta clonotypes obtained by the gDNA method from a handful of donors. TCRdb holds this immuneACCESS table with in-frame rearrangements only. Some clones are missing; in checked studies, unresolved V genes explain under half, and the rest has no known cause. V and J calls and clone size follow that table, whereas D and trimming were derived from the DNA. The sample records about 380,000 clones, around 96% of which are singletons. The top ten clones comprise 0.32% of the sample.

This record comes from a study of shared clonotypes between healthy human individuals (dated by TCRdb to the early 2020s). At the level of the whole study: The cohort comprised a couple of women and a few men aged 18 to 49 years. Per donor, three plates each were used for CD4 naive and CD4 memory, two for CD8 naive, and one for CD8 memory. To estimate repertoire size and how much clonotype sharing occurs between individuals, the study deeply sequenced the blood TCR repertoires of several healthy adults. To increase sequencing depth and limit assay-specific biases, TCR repertoire library preparation and sequencing were carried out by different laboratories using diverse techniques. Each donor's leukapheresis produced roughly between roughly 0.85 and 9.5 billion PBMCs.

The study at large found these results: Sampling was restricted to blood, and TCR repertoires in tissues likely differ from the TCR repertoires found in blood. Compared with non-shared clonotypes, clonotypes shared by all four sorted-subset donors had higher generation probabilities. Naive subsets generally had larger estimated clonotype richness than memory subsets. Pairwise subsampling led to the expectation that sequencing depth would affect the degree of clonotype sharing among donors. Sharing across four donors was observed for approximately 4.6% of naive CD4, about 3.2% of naive CD8, 2% to 2.5% of memory CD4, and around 0.42% of memory CD8 clonotypes. The small number of donors limited the genetic and exposure-history diversity represented. Incomplete sequencing was indicated by rarefaction of sorted-subset datasets, despite the large sequencing depth.

Healthy HIV-negative adults with no recently reported acute infections or vaccinations were included as donors. Only Caucasian adults living in Nashville, Tennessee, USA were represented among the donors. The CD8 memory samples were a combination of magnetically selected CD45RO+ cells and CCR7-negative CD45RA+ effector memory (TemRA) cells. Blood was collected by leukapheresis, and PBMCs were isolated by Ficoll-Histopaque density gradient centrifugation and then cryopreserved in liquid nitrogen vapor phase. Analytical flow cytometry was used to check the purity and quantity of each magnetically sorted T cell population. Genomic DNA was isolated from each sorted fraction and quantified by UV absorbance on a Nanodrop 2000c.

The sequence is built from TRBV11-3 and TRBJ2-1; 5 matching bases give a weak D call of TRBD2. The source is a man aged 30-40 years in good health. The sequenced material came from memory CD8+ T cells sorted from blood. In light of the paper, this sample's cell subset or site label describes: CD45RO+ cells pooled with CCR7-negative TemRA cells. The nucleotide sequence is TGTGCCAGCAGCTATCGGGCGGGTTCCTACAATGAGCAGTTCTTC. Translated, it reads CASSYRAGSYNEQFF.